This paragraph reports one T cell receptor (beta chain). Its matching antigen is unknown. This entry belongs to a study of Tregs in tolerant kidney transplant recipients. The CDR3 length is 15 residues. Germline CDR1 SGHVS, CDR2 FQNEAQ. V lost 4 bases to trimming and J lost 4 bases, with 14 bases between them. Whole-study findings and limits: The most relevant donor-specific Treg TCRbeta repertoire apparently came from expansion with activated donor B cells. Some patients' samples used different primers over time, so nucleotide sequences weren't comparable. Biological reproducibility was not directly addressed, but technical replication error appeared minimal.

Sequencing was performed with immunoSEQ multiplex PCR; in TCRdb, only in-frame clones are kept and a portion is missing. The sample has about 50,000 clones, over 85% seen once. Mixed chimerism was transient after nonmyeloablative marrow transplants from related graft donors. Unstimulated Tregs (CD4+CD25+CD127-) and CD4+CD25- non-Tregs were sorted from PBMCs. The source was CD8+ T cells from blood (PBMCs), collected 12 months after the transplant. This chain connects TRBV7-8 to TRBJ1-3; no clear D gene. The sequence was collected from a human patient who received a combined kidney and bone marrow transplant. The T cells may come from the graft donor. The chain's CDR3 is CASSWLAGGGNTIYF. The CDR3 nucleotides read TGTGCCAGCAGCTGGCTTGCGGGTGGAGGAAACACCATATATTTT.